One sample yielded the 17 T cell receptor beta chains listed below, sequenced in a study of identifying expanded T cells in peripheral blood. Sequencing was performed with immunoSEQ multiplex PCR; in TCRdb, only in-frame clones are kept and a portion is missing. The table includes approximately 90,000 clones, around nine tenths detected once. The material sequenced was blood. Every receptor here comes from a person between 18 and 75 years old in good health.

The chain links TRBV5-1 to TRBJ2-7; 9 nucleotides line up with TRBD1. This CDR3 has 14 amino acids. Per the germline V gene, CDR1 is SGHRS and CDR2 is YFSETQ. With 8 bases clipped from V and 3 bases from J, the junction kept 9 bases outside the gene matches. The DNA for the CDR3 is TGCGCCAGTGGGATTACAGGGGGCGTCTACGAGCAGTACTTC. Translation gives CASGITGGVYEQYF.

The chain couples TRBV29-1 to TRBJ2-3; a weak D match, TRBD2 (6 bases). Between the trimmed V and J ends, which lost 8 bases and 1 base, there was a span of 16 bases. Germline V CDR1 and CDR2: SQVTM, ANQGSEA. CDR3 length equals 14 residues. The CDR3 nucleotides read TGCAGCTCGATAACGGGCGGGGGCACAGATACGCAGTATTTT. Its translation is CSSITGGGTDTQYF.

V and J are TRBV5-1 and TRBJ1-1; D gene ambiguous. The germline CDR1 and CDR2 sequences are SGHRS and YFSETQ. The V and J ends lost 4 bases and 6 bases respectively, with 16 bases between them. The CDR3 covers 14 residues. CDR3 nucleotides: TGCGCCAGCAGCAGGAGTAGTAAGGGCCCTGAAGCTTTCTTT. Its protein product is CASSRSSKGPEAFF. Full variable domain (remainder filled in from reference TRBV5-1 and TRBJ1-1): KAGVTQTPRYLIKTRGQQVTLSCSPISGHRSVSWYQQTPGQGLQFLFEYFSETQRNKGNFPGRFSGRQFSNSRSEMNVSTLELGDSALYLCASSRSSKGPEAFFGQGTRLTVV.

This chain connects TRBV5-1 to TRBJ2-3; 7 nucleotides match TRBD1. In germline, CDR1 is SGHRS, CDR2 YFSETQ. CDR3 length equals 15 residues. V dropped 5 bases and J dropped 4; count of bases not matched to a gene: 10. CDR3 DNA sequence: TGCGCCAGCAGACCGGCACAGGGGACCCCAGATACGCAGTATTTT. Translated, it gives CASRPAQGTPDTQYF.

The chain employs TRBV27 and TRBJ2-1, with TRBD1 identical over 12 bases. CDR3 length equals 15 residues. Trimming cost V 7 bases and J 8 bases; bases outside gene matches: 9. Looked up from germline, CDR1 is MNHEY and CDR2 is SMNVEV (reference sequence). The DNA of the CDR3 is TGTGCCAGCACCCCGGGACAGGGGGCTTCCCATGAGCAGTTCTTC. Translation: CASTPGQGASHEQFF.

Turning to this clone: Additional DNA sequences in this sample encode the identical CDR3. The chain is built from TRBV20-1 and TRBJ2-7, with D hard to call. This CDR3 region has 11 residues. V was clipped by 1 base and J by 3 bases, with 4 bases between them. The germline CDR1 and CDR2 sequences are DFQATT and SNEGSKA (reference sequence). The CDR3 coding sequence is TGCAGTGCTAGAGGGGACTACGAGCAGTACTTC. Amino acid sequence: CSARGDYEQYF.

The chain combines TRBV21-1 with TRBJ2-6; the table's TRBD1 call for D was not verified on the DNA. TRBV21-1 is given as a pseudogene. The CDR3 runs 19 residues. CDR3 bases: TGTGCCAGCAGCAAATTTGAACAGGGGGTCGTTCCTGGGGCCAACGTCCTGACTTTC. Translated: CASSKFEQGVVPGANVLTF.

This clone was seen more than once but under ten times. This chain uses TRBV7-9 with TRBJ1-1; the match to TRBD1 covers 7 bases. V shed 4 bases and J 1 base; nucleotides not matched to a gene: 3. There are 14 residues in the CDR3. The germline CDR1 and CDR2 sequences are SEHNR and FQNEAQ (reference sequence). CDR3 loop: CASSSGQRNTEAFF. Written as DNA, the CDR3 is TGTGCCAGCAGCTCGGGACAGAGGAACACTGAAGCTTTCTTT.

This chain links TRBV7-7 with TRBJ2-7; weak D call: TRBD1 (5 bases). Looked up from germline, CDR1 is SSHAT and CDR2 is FNYEAQ (reference sequence). The CDR3 sequence is 13 residues long. With 5 bases removed from V and 3 bases from J, the gap between germline ends came to 11 bases. The chain's CDR3 is CASSASDSYEQYF. CDR3 sequence (DNA): TGTGCCAGCAGCGCCAGTGACAGCTACGAGCAGTACTTC.

The V call is TRBV4-1, the J call TRBJ2-1; no firm D call. The CDR3 runs 12 residues. V dropped 0 bases and J dropped 9 bases, with 6 bases sitting between them. Looked up from germline, CDR1 is MGHRA and CDR2 is YSYEKL. DNA of the CDR3: TGCGCCAGCAGCCAAGACAGTGGTGAGCAGTTCTTC. It is translated as CASSQDSGEQFF.

The chain recombines TRBV4-1 with TRBJ2-1; D unclear. The V gene lost 4 bases and the J gene lost 9 bases, with 10 bases spanning the gap. Germline-derived CDR1 and CDR2 are MGHRA and YSYEKL. CDR3 size: 12 residues. For the CDR3, the DNA is TGCGCCAGCAGCCCAGTTGGCGGTGAGCAGTTCTTC. The encoded protein is CASSPVGGEQFF.

This chain links TRBV4-3 with TRBJ2-1; the D call may be TRBD1 or TRBD2 (5 bases each). This CDR3 contains 15 residues. The ends were cut back, 1 base at V and 5 bases at J, with 12 bases in the middle. The germline gives CDR1 LGHNA, CDR2 YSLEER. For the CDR3, the DNA is TGCGCCAGCAGCCAAGTGGGGGTTCCCAACAATGAGCAGTTCTTC. This translates into CASSQVGVPNNEQFF.

The chain combines TRBV4-2 with TRBJ2-5, with 14 bases aligning to TRBD2. CDR3 length equals 18 residues. With V trimmed by 4 bases and J by 4 bases, 11 bases remained unmatched. Germline V gives CDR1 LGHNA, CDR2 YNFKEQ. Here the CDR3 DNA reads TGTGCCAGCAGCCCCGGACTAGCGGGAGGTACCCCCCGAGAGACCCAGTACTTC. This sequence encodes CASSPGLAGGTPRETQYF.

V gene TRBV21-1 combines with J gene TRBJ2-7. TRBV21-1 is listed as a pseudogene. The CDR3 runs 13 residues. The CDR3 spells CASSTHPRYEQYF. The DNA of the CDR3 is TGTGCCAGCAGCACCCACCCCCGCTACGAGCAGTACTTC.

The chain is built from TRBV29-1 and TRBJ2-4; 9 bases align to TRBD1. Looked up from germline, CDR1 is SQVTM and CDR2 is ANQGSEA. This CDR3 is built from 18 residues. V lost 6 bases to trimming and J lost 6 bases; unmatched junction nucleotides: 21. The DNA for the CDR3 is TGCAGCGTCCGAATCAACTCAAACAGGGGGCATCGGGTAAACATTCAGTACTTC. Translated: CSVRINSNRGHRVNIQYF.

V gene TRBV30 combines with J gene TRBJ1-2; 8 positions agree with TRBD1. CDR1 and CDR2 (germline): GTSNPN, SVGIG (reference sequence). The junction had 4 bases not matched to a gene; V was cut back by 4 bases and J by 6 bases. This CDR3 has 12 residues. CDR3 in amino acids: CAWTGQGHGYTF. The CDR3 DNA reads TGTGCCTGGACCGGACAGGGCCATGGCTACACCTTC. Using reference TRBV30 and TRBJ1-2 for the parts outside the CDR3, the full variable domain is SQTIHQWPATLVQPVGSPLSLECTVEGTSNPNLYWYRQAAGRGLQLLFYSVGIGQISSEVPQNLSASRPQDRQFILSSKKLLLSDSGFYLCAWTGQGHGYTFGSGTRLTVV.

The V and J genes are TRBV6-5 and TRBJ1-1; TRBD1 matches 7 bases. The V gene end was trimmed by 5 bases and the J gene end by 7 bases; junction bases not matched to a gene: 1. The germline V gene encodes CDR1 MNHEY and CDR2 SVGAGI. The CDR3 is 11 amino acids. CDR3 coding DNA: TGTGCCAGCAGTGGGACAGTTGAAGCTTTCTTT. Amino acid sequence: CASSGTVEAFF.